This TCR beta chain was captured by sequencing in a study of blood T cells in healthy people across ages. Primers used in a second PCR of roughly 6 to 11 cycles were a sample-barcoded 5' primer and a J-beta primer mix. TCRdb reprocessed the 5' RACE reads with MiXCR, giving one entry per CDR3 protein. The data show about 1 million distinct CDR3 sequences, with more than 40% seen just once and about 20% held by the top ten. The clonotype was recovered from a woman between 55 and 75 years old in good health. Sequenced input: blood.

The CDR3 reads CSASKFQDLTEAFF. CDR3 sequence (DNA): TGCAGTGCTAGTAAGTTTCAGGACCTCACTGAAGCTTTCTTT. This chain links TRBV20-1 with TRBJ1-1; no clear D. Looked up from germline, CDR1 is DFQATT and CDR2 is SNEGSKA (reference sequence). The CDR3 contains 14 residues. The ends were cut back, 3 bases at V and 4 bases at J, with 15 bases in the middle.